Included here is one TCR beta chain sequence, with context. Germline assignment: CDR1 LGHNA and CDR2 YNFKEQ. V was pared by 0 bases and J by 4 bases, with 13 bases between. There are 16 residues in the CDR3. Measured with immunoSEQ multiplex PCR; TCRdb has only the in-frame clones, and not every one. Seen here are some 4,000 clones, roughly four fifths observed once, and the top ten hold about a fifth. This entry belongs to a study of cytotoxic CD8 clonotypes in ibrutinib-treated CLL. J is TRBJ2-1 and V is TRBV4-2, with TRBD1 as a possible D gene (5 bases). Sequenced material: PBMCs, taken before ibrutinib treatment. The source of this sequence is a human donor with chronic lymphocytic leukemia. The CDR3 DNA sequence: TGTGCCAGCAGCCAAGATGGTCAGGGCGAATACAATGAGCAGTTCTTC. Its translation: CASSQDGQGEYNEQFF.